The 25 T cell receptor beta chains presented below share a single source sample, sequenced in a study of OX40 agonist ivuxolimab in advanced cancers. The protocol was immunoSEQ multiplex PCR, while the TCRdb copy is restricted to in-frame clones and leaves out a portion. Here the sample spans around 150,000 clones, 85% to 95% being singletons. This specimen consisted of CD4+ or CD8+ T cells sorted from blood, obtained in a trial of the OX40 agonist ivuxolimab. These receptors originate from an adult with an advanced solid tumor such as melanoma, head and neck, liver or kidney cancer.

The V call is TRBV4-1, the J call TRBJ2-5; D is undetermined. Per germline, CDR1 MGHRA and CDR2 YSYEKL. Trimming removed 4 bases from V and 1 base from J, with 7 bases in between. CDR3 length: 13 amino acids. Here the CDR3 DNA reads TGCGCCAGCAGCCTTGGACCCCAAGAGACCCAGTACTTC. This sequence encodes CASSLGPQETQYF.

This chain links TRBV28 with TRBJ2-7; TRBD2 might be the D (6 bases). This CDR3 is built from 14 residues. Trimming pared 5 bases from V and 5 bases from J, leaving 16 bases between. Per germline, CDR1 MDHEN and CDR2 SYDVKM. The CDR3 bases are TGTGCCAGCAGTCCCCCAACCGGGAGCCACGAGCAGTACTTC. This sequence encodes CASSPPTGSHEQYF.

The V and J genes are TRBV28 and TRBJ2-7; no reliable D call. CDR1 is MDHEN, CDR2 SYDVKM, per germline. Deletions cut 2 bases from V and 2 bases from J, with 4 bases between. The CDR3 is made up of 12 amino acids. CDR3 DNA sequence: TGTGCCAGCAGTTTACTCACCTACGAGCAGTACTTC. Its protein product is CASSLLTYEQYF.

The chain combines TRBV5-6 with TRBJ2-5; the match to TRBD2 covers 7 bases. J gave up 3 bases and V 3 bases, and 5 bases lay outside the gene matches. CDR1 is SGHDT and CDR2 is YYEEEE in the germline V gene. This CDR3 is 14 amino acids long. CDR3: CASSSGLQKETQYF. DNA for the CDR3: TGTGCCAGCAGCTCGGGACTACAGAAAGAGACCCAGTACTTC.

The chain couples TRBV2 to TRBJ1-1; D call uncertain. Trimming removed 5 bases from V and 1 base from J, with 11 bases in between. The CDR3 extends over 14 amino acids. CDR1 is SNHLY and CDR2 is FYNNEI in the germline V gene. As DNA, the CDR3 is TGTGCCAGCAGTCTCGACAAGGCGAACACTGAAGCTTTCTTT. This gives the protein CASSLDKANTEAFF.

The chain couples TRBV19 to TRBJ2-7, with 8 bases fitting TRBD1. Germline loops: CDR1 LNHDA, CDR2 SQIVND (reference sequence). This CDR3 has 16 amino acids. V shed 5 bases and J 1 base; nucleotides not matched to a gene: 10. The CDR3 nucleotides are TGTGCCAGTAGTTCGAAACAGGGGGTAAGGTCCTACGAGCAGTACTTC. Translation: CASSSKQGVRSYEQYF.

The rearrangement uses TRBV28 and TRBJ2-2, with 7 bases that match TRBD2. V trimming: 2 bases; J trimming: 0 bases; junction bases outside the gene matches: 3. Germline V lookup: CDR1 MDHEN, CDR2 SYDVKM. CDR3 length: 16 residues. DNA for the CDR3: TGTGCCAGCAGTTTAGGGGGGGACCCGAACACCGGGGAGCTGTTTTTT. Translating gives CASSLGGDPNTGELFF.

The chain carries TRBV7-9 and TRBJ1-5; D is undetermined. V shed 3 bases and J shed 7 bases, with 7 bases lying between them. Looked up from germline, CDR1 is SEHNR and CDR2 is FQNEAQ (reference sequence). This CDR3 has 12 amino acids. The CDR3 is CASSLGEQPQHF. The CDR3 DNA follows: TGTGCCAGCAGCTTGGGTGAGCAGCCCCAGCATTTT.

The CDR3 bases are TGTGCCAGCAGCTTAGGGCGATACACCGGGGAGCTGTTTTTT. This sequence encodes CASSLGRYTGELFF. The chain links TRBV11-2 to TRBJ2-2; D is unresolved. Germline CDR1 SGHAT, CDR2 FQNNGV. This CDR3 comprises 14 residues. Deletions cut 1 base from V and 3 bases from J, with 6 bases between.

V usage is TRBV5-1 and J usage is TRBJ2-2; 10 positions agree with TRBD1. Germline V gives CDR1 SGHRS, CDR2 YFSETQ. This CDR3 has 15 residues. V trimming: 4 bases; J trimming: 5 bases; junction bases outside the gene matches: 5. CDR3 protein: CASSPRTGGTGELFF. Here the CDR3 DNA reads TGCGCCAGCAGCCCGCGGACAGGGGGAACCGGGGAGCTGTTTTTT.

This chain joins TRBV5-6 and TRBJ2-3; TRBD2 is a possible D gene (5 bases). The germline V gene encodes CDR1 SGHDT and CDR2 YYEEEE. This CDR3 has 16 amino acids. V lost 1 base and J 1 base, leaving 13 bases between the germline ends. CDR3 sequence reads: CASSLHGNLRTDTQYF. In DNA, the CDR3 is TGTGCCAGCAGCTTGCACGGGAACTTGCGCACAGATACGCAGTATTTT.

J is TRBJ2-5 and V is TRBV6-5; D is perhaps TRBD1 (7 bases). This CDR3 has 16 residues. Germline CDR1 reads MNHEY; CDR2 reads SVGAGI. V was clipped by 1 base and J by 6 bases, with 18 bases between them. CDR3 sequence: CASSYWRATGRQTQYF. CDR3 bases: TGTGCCAGCAGTTACTGGAGAGCGACAGGGAGGCAGACCCAGTACTTC.

The chain recombines TRBV5-1 with TRBJ1-1; no definite D call. The CDR3 has 15 residues. Trimming cost V 0 bases and J 1 base, with 10 bases left between them. Germline CDR1 is SGHRS and CDR2 is YFSETQ. The CDR3 nucleotides are TGCGCCAGCAGCTTGGCCCCGACGGAGAACACTGAAGCTTTCTTT. Encoded protein: CASSLAPTENTEAFF.

A few counts support this clone. This sequence joins TRBV19 and TRBJ1-5; 7 nucleotides agree with TRBD1. The V gene's germline CDR1 is LNHDA and CDR2 SQIVND (reference sequence). The CDR3 has 15 residues. The V gene end was trimmed by 5 bases and the J gene end by 1 base; junction bases not matched to a gene: 5. For the CDR3, the DNA is TGTGCCAGTAGTGGGGACAGTCTAAGCAATCAGCCCCAGCATTTT. Translated: CASSGDSLSNQPQHF.

The CDR3 DNA reads TGTGCCAGCAGCTTAGAGACAGTCTCCTACGAGCAGTACTTC. Translation gives CASSLETVSYEQYF. This chain connects TRBV7-2 to TRBJ2-7; a possible D gene is TRBD1 (5 bases). Looked up from germline, CDR1 is SGHTA and CDR2 is FQGNSA. The V gene lost 1 base and the J gene lost 0 bases, with 7 bases spanning the gap. CDR3 size: 14 residues.

The chain uses TRBV4-1 and TRBJ1-1, with D unresolved. Deletions cut 3 bases from V and 7 bases from J, with 9 bases between. The CDR3 extends over 12 amino acids. Germline CDR1 reads MGHRA; CDR2 reads YSYEKL. This chain's CDR3 is CASSHPAGEAFF. CDR3 nucleotides: TGCGCCAGCAGCCATCCGGCAGGTGAAGCTTTCTTT.

The chain links TRBV7-2 to TRBJ1-1; no clear D gene. Germline values: CDR1 SGHTA, CDR2 FQGNSA. V was clipped by 1 base and J by 4 bases, with 4 bases between them. The CDR3 length is 12 residues. CDR3 amino acids: CASSLDGTEAFF. In DNA, the CDR3 is TGTGCCAGCAGCTTAGATGGCACTGAAGCTTTCTTT.

This clone has more than one count but fewer than ten. The chain uses TRBV9 and TRBJ2-1; 7 bases line up with TRBD2. V lost 0 bases, J lost 7 bases, and 1 base stayed unmatched. CDR3 length: 13 residues. CDR1 and CDR2 (germline): SGDLS, YYNGEE. The CDR3 bases are TGTGCCAGCAGCGTAGACGGGGGGAATGAGCAGTTCTTC. Translated, it gives CASSVDGGNEQFF. Full variable domain (remainder filled in from reference TRBV9 and TRBJ2-1): DSGVTQTPKHLITATGQRVTLRCSPRSGDLSVYWYQQSLDQGLQFLIQYYNGEERAKGNILERFSAQQFPDLHSELNLSSLELGDSALYFCASSVDGGNEQFFGPGTRLTVL.

The J gene is TRBJ2-7, the V gene TRBV27; D may match TRBD1 or TRBD2 (5 bases each). Per the germline V gene, CDR1 is MNHEY and CDR2 is SMNVEV (reference sequence). V lost 5 bases to trimming and J lost 3 bases, with 14 bases between them. There are 14 residues in the CDR3. CDR3 loop: CASSPRGGGYEQYF. In DNA form, the CDR3 reads TGTGCCAGCAGTCCAAGGGGTGGGGGCTACGAGCAGTACTTC.

This sequence joins TRBV11-2 and TRBJ2-3; 8 bases match TRBD2. V lost 3 bases and J lost 6; bases outside the gene matches: 8. Germline V CDR1 and CDR2: SGHAT, FQNNGV. The CDR3 extends over 15 amino acids. The CDR3 DNA follows: TGTGCCAGCAGCTTCCTTGCGGGGGGCCGGGATACGCAGTATTTT. Protein product: CASSFLAGGRDTQYF.

CDR3 coding DNA: TGTGCCAGCAGTGAGGTTTTCCGGGAAAAACTGTTTTTT. This sequence encodes CASSEVFREKLFF. The chain carries TRBV2 and TRBJ1-4, with D unresolved. Germline assignment: CDR1 SNHLY and CDR2 FYNNEI. The V and J ends lost 3 bases and 8 bases respectively, with 10 bases between them. The CDR3 length is 13 residues. The variable domain in full, with the rest retrieved from reference TRBV2 and TRBJ1-4, is EPEVTQTPSHQVTQMGQEVILRCVPISNHLYFYWYRQILGQKVEFLVSFYNNEISEKSEIFDDQFSVERPDGSNFTLKIRSTKLEDSAMYFCASSEVFREKLFFGSGTQLSVL.

V is TRBV5-1 and J is TRBJ2-7; 10 bases fit TRBD2. The CDR3 extends over 14 amino acids. The V gene's germline CDR1 is SGHRS and CDR2 YFSETQ. Losses at the gene ends were 7 bases for V and 2 bases for J; bases not matched to a gene: 6. The CDR3 loop is CASQPLAGPYEQYF. Here the CDR3 DNA reads TGCGCCAGCCAACCACTAGCGGGACCCTACGAGCAGTACTTC.

This chain connects TRBV6-5 to TRBJ1-3, with unresolved D. V lost 4 bases and J lost 0, with 13 bases in between. This CDR3 is 16 amino acids long. CDR1 is MNHEY, CDR2 SVGAGI, per germline. DNA of the CDR3: TGTGCCAGCAGTTCGTTTCTGTCCTCCTCTGGAAACACCATATATTTT. Amino acid sequence: CASSSFLSSSGNTIYF.

CDR3 nucleotide sequence: TGTGCCAGCAGCCCAGGGAACTATATTGCGGGAGGGCTGGACAATGAGCAGTTCTTC. Protein sequence: CASSPGNYIAGGLDNEQFF. The chain employs TRBV4-2 and TRBJ2-1; 9 bases line up with TRBD2. Trimming cost V 4 bases and J 5 bases; bases outside gene matches: 18. The CDR3 consists of 19 residues. CDR1 is LGHNA, CDR2 YNFKEQ, per germline.

About this clone: Other nucleotide sequences from this sample produce the same CDR3. J is TRBJ2-6 and V is TRBV6-5; D may be TRBD2 (5 bases). Germline CDR1 is MNHEY and CDR2 is SVGAGI. The CDR3 consists of 15 residues. Trimming shortened V by 2 bases and J by 1 base, and 6 bases separated the two germline ends. DNA of the CDR3: TGTGCCAGCAGTTACGAGGGATCTGGGGCCAACGTCCTGACTTTC. It is translated as CASSYEGSGANVLTF.